The 25 T cell receptor beta chains listed next were all sequenced from one sample in a study of T cell responses to AZD1222 COVID-19 vaccine (dated by TCRdb to about 2021). The method was the immunoSEQ multiplex PCR assay. Held by TCRdb, this immuneACCESS table contains in-frame sequences only and omits some clones. Under half of the omission traces to an unresolved V gene where checked; the cause of the rest is unknown. In all, the sample holds fewer than 150,000 clones, and 90% of those were seen once. Of the sample, about 3.5% falls within the top ten clones. Sample time point, as interpreted from the label and publication: baseline before first vaccination. The material was peripheral blood, obtained on day 0 of AZD1222 vaccination. The receptors here all came from an adult in good health.

This chain joins TRBV19 and TRBJ2-7; 7 bases map to TRBD1. Germline values: CDR1 LNHDA, CDR2 SQIVND (reference sequence). With 4 bases clipped from V and 2 bases from J, the junction kept 8 bases outside the gene matches. The CDR3 extends over 15 amino acids. CDR3 sequence reads: CASSNDRVGPYEQYF. For the CDR3, the DNA is TGTGCCAGTAGTAACGACAGGGTGGGACCCTACGAGCAGTACTTC.

This chain connects TRBV30 to TRBJ1-5; weak D call: TRBD1 (6 bases). CDR1 is GTSNPN and CDR2 is SVGIG in the germline V gene (reference sequence). Trimming pared 6 bases from V and 6 bases from J, leaving 21 bases between. This CDR3 is built from 15 residues. DNA of the CDR3: TGTGCCTGTCAGGGTGGACAGTTCAACGCTCAGCCCCAGCATTTT. Translated, it gives CACQGGQFNAQPQHF.

The chain is built from TRBV11-2 and TRBJ1-6, with TRBD1 matching over 8 bases. This CDR3 is 17 amino acids long. V was clipped by 1 base and J by 6 bases; unmatched bases: 8. Per germline, CDR1 SGHAT and CDR2 FQNNGV. As DNA, the CDR3 is TGTGCCAGCAGCTTAGGGACAGGGAACACCGGTAATTCACCCCTCCACTTT. It translates to CASSLGTGNTGNSPLHF.

In this sample, this clone turned up a few times. The chain carries TRBV7-2 and TRBJ2-6; D may match TRBD1 or TRBD2 (5 bases each). V was pared by 5 bases and J by 2 bases, with 10 bases between. Germline CDR1 reads SGHTA; CDR2 reads FQGNSA. The CDR3 has 15 residues. The CDR3 loop is CASSVGDAGANVLTF. The CDR3 DNA follows: TGTGCCAGCAGCGTCGGGGACGCTGGGGCCAACGTCCTGACTTTC.

The chain has TRBV6-5 and TRBJ1-4; D uncertain. Germline lookup yields CDR1 MNHEY and CDR2 SVGAGI. The CDR3 loop spans 13 amino acids. The V and J ends lost 6 bases and 7 bases respectively, with 12 bases between them. This chain's CDR3 is CASRYPNGEKLFF. The CDR3, as DNA: TGTGCCAGCAGATACCCCAACGGTGAAAAACTGTTTTTT.

This sequence joins TRBV5-4 and TRBJ1-4; D is ambiguous. Trimming stripped 0 bases from V and 0 bases from J, with 3 bases between. CDR1 SGHNT and CDR2 YYREEE come from the germline V gene (reference sequence). The CDR3 covers 14 residues. The CDR3: CASSLGTTNEKLFF. The CDR3 DNA follows: TGTGCCAGCAGCTTGGGTACAACTAATGAAAAACTGTTTTTT.

The V gene is TRBV18, the J gene TRBJ2-7, with TRBD1 matching 9 bases. V shed 3 bases, J shed 2 bases, and the junction held 5 bases outside the gene matches. Germline assignment: CDR1 KGHSH and CDR2 LQKENI. The CDR3 length is 15 residues. The CDR3 DNA reads as TGTGCCAGCTCACCCACCGGGACAGGGACCTACGAGCAGTACTTC. Amino acids: CASSPTGTGTYEQYF.

V gene TRBV7-9 combines with J gene TRBJ2-3; D gene ambiguous. Germline CDR1 SEHNR, CDR2 FQNEAQ (reference sequence). V was pared by 3 bases and J by 0 bases, with 7 bases between. The CDR3 is made up of 14 amino acids. CDR3 sequence: CASSFEGSTDTQYF. The CDR3 coding sequence is TGTGCCAGCAGCTTCGAAGGAAGCACAGATACGCAGTATTTT.

The chain carries TRBV11-2 and TRBJ2-5, with 9 bases lining up with TRBD1. V trimming: 3 bases; J trimming: 1 base; junction bases outside the gene matches: 6. From germline, CDR1 is SGHAT and CDR2 FQNNGV. The CDR3 spans 16 residues. In DNA, the CDR3 is TGTGCCAGCAGCTTCCCGGACAGGGGAAGCCAAGAGACCCAGTACTTC. Encoded protein: CASSFPDRGSQETQYF.

The sample holds one count of this clone. This rearrangement joins TRBV7-2 to TRBJ1-2; possible D gene TRBD1, 6 bases. Germline V gene sequence: CDR1 SGHTA, CDR2 FQGNSA. This CDR3 spans 15 amino acids. Trimming pared 5 bases from V and 0 bases from J, leaving 13 bases between. The CDR3 DNA follows: TGTGCCAGCAGCGCCCCGGGACAAACTAACTATGGCTACACCTTC. Translation gives CASSAPGQTNYGYTF.

The genes are TRBV4-2 and TRBJ1-2; the D is unclear. The length of the CDR3 is 16 residues. Germline CDR1 LGHNA, CDR2 YNFKEQ. Trimming took off 0 bases at V and 6 bases at J, with 17 bases between the two ends. CDR3 sequence: CASSQDRVRWGDGYTF. Written as DNA, the CDR3 is TGTGCCAGCAGCCAAGATCGGGTTAGATGGGGAGATGGCTACACCTTC.

The V call is TRBV11-2, the J call TRBJ1-2; D is ambiguous. The CDR3 contains 14 residues. The germline V and J ends were trimmed by 0 bases and 7 bases, with 12 bases remaining between them. Germline lookup yields CDR1 SGHAT and CDR2 FQNNGV. CDR3 sequence: CASSLDPGISGYTF. Here the CDR3 DNA reads TGTGCCAGCAGCTTAGACCCGGGGATCAGTGGCTACACCTTC.

J is TRBJ2-3 and V is TRBV14, with D unresolved. CDR3 length: 17 residues. Trimming stripped 7 bases from V and 2 bases from J, with 22 bases between. The germline V gene has CDR1 SGHDN and CDR2 FVKESK. CDR3 residues: CASNRSVAGLLTDTQYF. The CDR3, as DNA: TGTGCCAGCAACCGATCCGTAGCCGGGCTCCTCACAGATACGCAGTATTTT.

This clone was counted between two and nine times. This rearrangement joins TRBV27 to TRBJ1-1, with TRBD1 as a possible D gene (6 bases). Trimming stripped 0 bases from V and 7 bases from J, with 15 bases between. This CDR3 spans 15 amino acids. Germline-derived CDR1 and CDR2 are MNHEY and SMNVEV (reference sequence). This chain's CDR3 is CASSLSRGGAGEAFF. The CDR3 DNA is TGTGCCAGCAGTTTATCGAGGGGGGGGGCTGGTGAAGCTTTCTTT.

J is TRBJ1-1 and V is TRBV2; TRBD1 might be the D (6 bases). The V and J ends lost 7 bases and 1 base respectively, with 25 bases between them. This CDR3 is 18 amino acids long. CDR1 SNHLY and CDR2 FYNNEI come from the germline V gene. CDR3 DNA: TGTGCCAGCACCACATTTGGGGGGGCCGGGATGGAGAACACTGAAGCTTTCTTT. Its translation is CASTTFGGAGMENTEAFF.

The chain combines TRBV7-2 with TRBJ1-2; 10 bases align to TRBD1. The CDR3 has 15 residues. Looked up from germline, CDR1 is SGHTA and CDR2 is FQGNSA. The V gene end was trimmed by 7 bases and the J gene end by 8 bases; junction bases not matched to a gene: 13. For the CDR3, the DNA is TGTGCCAGCACCCAGGGGAGACAGGGGGCGGGCGGCTACACCTTC. Translated, it gives CASTQGRQGAGGYTF.

J is TRBJ1-2 and V is TRBV14, with D unresolved. V lost 7 bases, J lost 5 bases, and 17 bases lay in between. From germline, CDR1 is SGHDN and CDR2 FVKESK. The CDR3 totals 14 residues. The CDR3 sequence: CASTQTEGRYGYTF. The DNA of the CDR3 is TGTGCCAGCACCCAGACGGAGGGTAGGTATGGCTACACCTTC.

The genes are TRBV4-1 and TRBJ1-2; no clear D gene. Germline CDR1 and CDR2: MGHRA and YSYEKL. Trimming removed 3 bases from V and 4 bases from J, with 15 bases in between. The CDR3 runs 15 residues. The CDR3 region is CASSQGGREVYGYTF. CDR3 nucleotide sequence: TGCGCCAGCAGCCAGGGAGGCCGGGAGGTCTATGGCTACACCTTC.

The chain employs TRBV11-2 and TRBJ2-1; 9 nucleotides match TRBD1. CDR1 and CDR2 from the germline V gene are SGHAT and FQNNGV. J was trimmed by 7 bases and V by 5 bases; bases with no gene match: 12. The CDR3 extends over 16 amino acids. The CDR3 reads CASSRGPGQGGNEQFF. Here the CDR3 DNA reads TGTGCCAGCAGCCGGGGACCGGGACAGGGTGGAAATGAGCAGTTCTTC.

This chain joins TRBV7-2 and TRBJ2-7; TRBD1 matches at 8 bases. After removal of 6 bases from V and 3 bases from J, the junction contained 4 bases not matched to a gene. The CDR3 spans 13 residues. The germline V gene encodes CDR1 SGHTA and CDR2 FQGNSA. The CDR3, as DNA: TGTGCCAGCAGGACCGGGACAGGCTACGAGCAGTACTTC. Protein product: CASRTGTGYEQYF.

The gene calls are TRBV11-2 and TRBJ1-2, with a weak D call TRBD1 (6 bases). Trimming left V 3 bases short and J 4 bases short, with 12 bases between. The germline CDR1 and CDR2 sequences are SGHAT and FQNNGV. The CDR3 sequence is 14 residues long. In DNA form, the CDR3 reads TGTGCCAGCAGCTTTGATGGGGGGCGCTATGGCTACACCTTC. This gives the protein CASSFDGGRYGYTF.

The chain recombines TRBV2 with TRBJ2-1; TRBD2 matches at 7 bases. The CDR3 is made up of 14 amino acids. Unmatched junction bases numbered 1, after V lost 4 bases and J lost 1 base. CDR1 and CDR2 from the germline V gene are SNHLY and FYNNEI. Here the CDR3 DNA reads TGTGCCAGCAGTGGGACTAGTTCCTACAATGAGCAGTTCTTC. Its protein is CASSGTSSYNEQFF.

The chain joins TRBV27 to TRBJ2-2; D not resolved. The CDR3 consists of 14 residues. The V end was cut by 0 bases, the J end by 7 bases, with 9 bases between. Germline V gene lookup returns CDR1 MNHEY and CDR2 SMNVEV (reference sequence). CDR3 residues: CASSLSPGIGELFF. The CDR3 DNA sequence: TGTGCCAGCAGTTTATCTCCGGGTATCGGGGAGCTGTTTTTT.

The chain links TRBV19 to TRBJ2-3; no clear D gene. Trimming left V 0 bases short and J 4 bases short, with 5 bases between. The CDR3 has 13 residues. Germline V gene sequence: CDR1 LNHDA, CDR2 SQIVND (reference sequence). The CDR3 nucleotides are TGTGCCAGTAGTATAGATCAGTCAGATACGCAGTATTTT. This translates into CASSIDQSDTQYF.

This clone was seen a few times. V and J are TRBV11-2 and TRBJ1-1, with D uncertain. The V end was cut by 1 base, the J end by 2 bases, with 5 bases between. Germline V lookup: CDR1 SGHAT, CDR2 FQNNGV. CDR3 length: 13 amino acids. The CDR3 nucleotides are TGTGCCAGCAGCTTAGCGTCTAACACTGAAGCTTTCTTT. Translation gives CASSLASNTEAFF.